This paragraph covers one TCR beta chain sequence. Its antigen is undetermined. Control samples were healthy donors' buffy coats. Repertoires were generated with immunoSEQ multiplex PCR, while TCRdb's copy carries only in-frame clones and drops some. Here the sample spans about 40,000 clones, approximately 84% being singletons. This sample was taken from a study of STAT5B mutations in CD4+ large granular lymphocyte leukemia. Study-level findings and limits: Without putative leukemic clones, patient CD4-sorted repertoires remained more clonal than healthy CD4+ repertoires. Main leukemic clonotypes were patient-specific, but approximately 25% appeared at low frequency elsewhere. Compared with healthy controls (2/35), patient top clones favored TRBV06 (8/27).

The CDR3 has 13 amino acids. V shed 3 bases and J shed 11 bases, with 16 bases lying between them. The germline gives CDR1 LNHDA, CDR2 SQIVND (reference sequence). The TCR sequence derives from a human donor in good health. The gene calls are TRBV19 and TRBJ1-1; maybe TRBD1 (5 bases). Sequencing was done on a sample of CD4+ T cells from blood buffy coats. The CDR3 sequence is CASSMDLWGYAFF. The DNA for the CDR3 is TGTGCCAGTAGTATGGACCTATGGGGGTACGCTTTCTTT.